In this sample, the clone carrying this TCR beta chain turned up a few times. Its specificity is unknown. The assay was immunoSEQ multiplex PCR, and TCRdb's table has in-frame clones only and misses some. The repertoire consists of 110,000 or so clones, with roughly 91% occurring once and the leading ten covering less than 9.5%. The CDR3 is 17 amino acids. The trim removed 5 bases at V and 3 bases at J, leaving 6 bases unmatched. Germline V gene lookup returns CDR1 SEHNR and CDR2 FQNEAQ (reference sequence). These data come from a study of T cell responses to AZD1222 COVID-19 vaccine. Study-wide context: Pooled in the analysis were second doses at about 4 or about 12 weeks.

Study observations and caveats: All repertoire sampling was performed exclusively after the peak T cell response. Donors, mostly white British, included more females; clonal diversity was possibly underestimated.

Sequences were derived from peripheral blood, sampled on day 0 of AZD1222 vaccination. The source of this sequence is an adult in good health. This chain uses TRBV7-9 with TRBJ2-1; TRBD2 matches 14 bases. As DNA, the CDR3 is TGTGCCAGCAGCAAGGGACTAGCGGGAGAGGTCTACAATGAGCAGTTCTTC. As protein: CASSKGLAGEVYNEQFF.